Sequencing of this T cell receptor beta chain was carried out in a study of blood T cell repertoires in COVID-19. About the research overall: Sources were T cells, B-cell-depleted T cells, or PBMCs; the material itself was cDNA or gDNA.

This clone was seen once. TCRdb's copy holds only in-frame clones and misses some; the assay was immunoSEQ multiplex PCR. The sample holds some 93,000 clones, more than 75% seen once. The sequence came from a man between 45 and 60 years old with acute or convalescent COVID-19. Material: peripheral blood.

The CDR3, as DNA: TGCGCCAGCAGTGTTGCGGGAGTATACGAGCAGTACTTC. This sequence encodes CASSVAGVYEQYF. This chain connects TRBV10-1 to TRBJ2-7, with 7 bases that match TRBD2. The CDR3 is 13 amino acids. Germline V gene lookup returns CDR1 WNHNN and CDR2 SYGVQD (reference sequence). Unmatched junction bases numbered 4, after V lost 4 bases and J lost 4 bases.